This TCR beta chain appears in the sequencing data of a study of blood T cell repertoires in COVID-19. At the level of the study: The cDNA or gDNA used as material had been derived from T cells, B-cell-depleted T cells, or PBMCs.

Per the authors' pipeline: Amplification from reference gene primers served as the basis for estimated nucleated cell counts. Profiled with immunoSEQ multiplex PCR; TCRdb holds only in-frame clones, not every one. From that table come the V and J calls and clone size; the DNA was used to work out D and trimming. This sample carries 140,000 to 150,000 clones, over 75% of them seen once, and the ten largest clones take just over 3%. The CDR3 is 17 residues long. The V call is TRBV21-1, the J call TRBJ2-5; TRBD2, the table's D call, was not compared with the DNA. TRBV21-1 is a documented pseudogene. Sequenced sample: peripheral blood. This clonotype was sampled from an older woman with active COVID-19. DNA for the CDR3: TGTGCCAGCAGCAAAGCGCATCTAGCGGGAGGTGAAGAGACCCAGTACTTC. It specifies CASSKAHLAGGEETQYF.